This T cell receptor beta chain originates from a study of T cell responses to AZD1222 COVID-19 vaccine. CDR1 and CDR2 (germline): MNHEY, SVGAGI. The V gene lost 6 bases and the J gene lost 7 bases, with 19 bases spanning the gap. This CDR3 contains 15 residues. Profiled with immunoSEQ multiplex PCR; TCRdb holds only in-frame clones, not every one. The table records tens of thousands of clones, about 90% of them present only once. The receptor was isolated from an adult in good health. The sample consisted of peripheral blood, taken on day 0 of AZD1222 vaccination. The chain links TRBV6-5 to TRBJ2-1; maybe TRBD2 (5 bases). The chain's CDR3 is CASSRTLASVNEQFF. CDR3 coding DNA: TGTGCCAGCAGCAGGACCTTAGCGTCGGTAAATGAGCAGTTCTTC.